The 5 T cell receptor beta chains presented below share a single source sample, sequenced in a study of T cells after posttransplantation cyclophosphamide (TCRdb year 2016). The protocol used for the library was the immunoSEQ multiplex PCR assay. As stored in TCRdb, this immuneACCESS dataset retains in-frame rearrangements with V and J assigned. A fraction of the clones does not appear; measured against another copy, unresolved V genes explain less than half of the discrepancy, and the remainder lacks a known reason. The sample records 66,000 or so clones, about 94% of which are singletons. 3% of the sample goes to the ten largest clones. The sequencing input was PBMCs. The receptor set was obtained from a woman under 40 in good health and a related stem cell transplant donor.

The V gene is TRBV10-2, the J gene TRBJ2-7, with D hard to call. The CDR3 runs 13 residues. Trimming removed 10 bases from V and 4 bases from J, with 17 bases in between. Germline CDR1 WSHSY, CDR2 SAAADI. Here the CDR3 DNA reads TGCGCCACCGCCAGGCAGGTGATGTACGAGCAGTACTTC. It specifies CATARQVMYEQYF.

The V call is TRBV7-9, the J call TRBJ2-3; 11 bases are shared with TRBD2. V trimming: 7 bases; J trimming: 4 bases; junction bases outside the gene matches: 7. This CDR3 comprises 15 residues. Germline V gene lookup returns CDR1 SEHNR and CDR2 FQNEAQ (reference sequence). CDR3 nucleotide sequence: TGTGCCAGCAACATAGCGGGGGGGTATTCAGATACGCAGTATTTT. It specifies CASNIAGGYSDTQYF.

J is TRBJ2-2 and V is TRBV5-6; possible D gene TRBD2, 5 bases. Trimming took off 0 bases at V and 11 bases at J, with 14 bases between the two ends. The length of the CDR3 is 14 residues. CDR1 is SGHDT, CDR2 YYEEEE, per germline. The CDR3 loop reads CASSLAGGLIELFF. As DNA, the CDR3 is TGTGCCAGCAGCTTGGCCGGCGGACTGATCGAGCTGTTTTTT.

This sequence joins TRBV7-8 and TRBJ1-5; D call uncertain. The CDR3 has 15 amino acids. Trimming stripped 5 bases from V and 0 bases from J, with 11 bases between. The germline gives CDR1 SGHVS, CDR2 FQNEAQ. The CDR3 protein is CASSPQGHSNQPQHF. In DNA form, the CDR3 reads TGTGCCAGCAGCCCCCAAGGGCATAGCAATCAGCCCCAGCATTTT.

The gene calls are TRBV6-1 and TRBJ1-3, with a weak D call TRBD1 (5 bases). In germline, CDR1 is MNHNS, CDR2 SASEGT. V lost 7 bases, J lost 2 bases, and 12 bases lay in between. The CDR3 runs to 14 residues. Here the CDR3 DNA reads TGTGCCAGCACCGAGGGCAGGGCTGGAAACACCATATATTTT. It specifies CASTEGRAGNTIYF.